Following are 15 T cell receptor beta chains from one sample sequenced in a study of shared clonotypes between healthy human individuals. Naive CD8 cells lacked CD45RO and underwent positive selection for CCR7, leaving out terminally differentiated effector memory CD45RA+ cells. The table came from immunoSEQ multiplex PCR; TCRdb's copy has only in-frame clones and leaves some out. The sample comprises approximately 2,000,000 clones, 93% of which are singletons, and over 1.5% rests with the top ten. Input material: naive CD8+ T cells from PBMCs. The receptors shown here come from a man between 18 and 29 years old in good health. Some clones in this sample may be carry-over from other donors' samples.

In DNA, the CDR3 is TGTGCCAGCAGCAAAACAGGGACCAATCAGCCCCAGCATTTT. Its translation: CASSKTGTNQPQHF. This sequence joins TRBV9 and TRBJ1-5; possible D gene TRBD1, 6 bases. Trimming shortened V by 4 bases and J by 3 bases, and 11 bases separated the two germline ends. The CDR3 runs to 14 residues. Germline-derived CDR1 and CDR2 are SGDLS and YYNGEE.

This clone was detected only once. The V gene is TRBV15, the J gene TRBJ1-1; D call uncertain. Germline loops: CDR1 LNHNV, CDR2 YYDKDF (reference sequence). The CDR3 runs 15 residues. With 3 bases removed from V and 2 bases from J, the gap between germline ends came to 13 bases. The CDR3, as DNA: TGTGCCACCAGCAGCTCCCGAGGACCTAACACTGAAGCTTTCTTT. It encodes CATSSSRGPNTEAFF.

The chain links TRBV5-8 to TRBJ1-1, with a possible D match to TRBD1 (5 bases). Germline V gene lookup returns CDR1 SGHTS and CDR2 YDEGEE. V was shortened by 1 base and J by 4 bases, with 20 bases between the two germline ends. This CDR3 is 17 amino acids long. The CDR3 region has the DNA TGTGCCAGCAGCTTGTCGCCTTTTTGGGGGAAAGGCACTGAAGCTTTCTTT. This sequence encodes CASSLSPFWGKGTEAFF.

The chain combines TRBV27 with TRBJ2-2; unclear D gene. Trimming pared 0 bases from V and 3 bases from J, leaving 17 bases between. In germline, CDR1 is MNHEY, CDR2 SMNVEV (reference sequence). The CDR3 runs 18 residues. The CDR3 here is CASSLSPQIGLYTGELFF. For the CDR3, the DNA is TGTGCCAGCAGTTTATCTCCCCAAATCGGGTTATACACCGGGGAGCTGTTTTTT.

The chain joins TRBV28 to TRBJ2-7; the D is unclear. The CDR3 contains 13 residues. Trimming shortened V by 2 bases and J by 6 bases, and 11 bases separated the two germline ends. CDR1 MDHEN and CDR2 SYDVKM come from the germline V gene. Written as DNA, the CDR3 is TGTGCCAGCAGTTTAGGAGAGAATCTCGAGCAGTACTTC. It specifies CASSLGENLEQYF.

This chain uses TRBV28 with TRBJ2-1, with no clear D. The CDR3 spans 13 residues. The V end lost 7 bases, the J end lost 2 bases, and 9 bases lay between the germline ends. Per the germline V gene, CDR1 is MDHEN and CDR2 is SYDVKM. The DNA for the CDR3 is TGTGCCAGCAACAGCGCAACCTACAATGAGCAGTTCTTC. This translates into CASNSATYNEQFF.

The chain couples TRBV28 to TRBJ1-2, with D uncertain. CDR1 is MDHEN, CDR2 SYDVKM, per germline. The V end was cut by 7 bases, the J end by 5 bases, with 23 bases between. The CDR3 has 16 amino acids. CDR3 protein: CASNPRLREPLYGYTF. The DNA for the CDR3 is TGTGCCAGCAACCCCCGGCTGCGGGAGCCACTTTATGGCTACACCTTC.

The chain carries TRBV6-5 and TRBJ2-5; D is ambiguous. The CDR3 is made up of 11 amino acids. The V gene lost 4 bases and the J gene lost 12 bases, with 12 bases spanning the gap. The germline CDR1 and CDR2 sequences are MNHEY and SVGAGI. The CDR3 region is CASSSDAAEYF. In DNA, the CDR3 is TGTGCCAGCAGTTCAGATGCGGCTGAGTACTTC.

The sample holds one count of this clone. The CDR3 here is CASSPVAKNIQYF. The DNA for the CDR3 is TGTGCCAGCAGCCCTGTAGCCAAAAACATTCAGTACTTC. The chain joins TRBV7-9 to TRBJ2-4; no firm D call. The germline V gene has CDR1 SEHNR and CDR2 FQNEAQ (reference sequence). The CDR3 is 13 residues long. V lost 5 bases, J lost 0 bases, and 5 bases lay in between.

CDR3: CASSLVFMDGSPYEQYF. DNA of the CDR3: TGTGCCAGCAGCTTGGTTTTTATGGACGGGAGCCCCTACGAGCAGTACTTC. The rearrangement links TRBV5-4 to TRBJ2-7; tentatively, D is TRBD2 (6 bases). This CDR3 is built from 17 residues. The ends were cut back, 0 bases at V and 2 bases at J, with 18 bases in the middle. The germline gives CDR1 SGHNT, CDR2 YYREEE (reference sequence).

This clone was recorded once. The chain combines TRBV5-4 with TRBJ1-2; 7 bases agree with TRBD1. Trimming at V came to 2 bases and at J to 4 bases, leaving 5 bases not matched to a gene. Germline-derived CDR1 and CDR2 are SGHNT and YYREEE (reference sequence). CDR3 length: 14 residues. The CDR3 loop is CASSFLGQVYGYTF. The DNA for the CDR3 is TGTGCCAGCAGCTTCCTAGGACAGGTCTATGGCTACACCTTC.

The chain uses TRBV10-3 and TRBJ2-7; 10 bases map to TRBD2. J gave up 6 bases and V 5 bases, and 10 bases lay outside the gene matches. The length of the CDR3 is 15 residues. The V gene's germline CDR1 is ENHRY and CDR2 SYGVKD. The CDR3 protein is CAISSALAGVGEQYF. The CDR3 coding sequence is TGTGCCATCAGTTCGGCTCTAGCGGGAGTTGGCGAGCAGTACTTC.

Notes on this clone: Other DNA sequences in the sample encode the same CDR3. DNA of the CDR3: TGTGCCATCAGTGAGGGACACCTGAACACTGAAGCTTTCTTT. Translation gives CAISEGHLNTEAFF. The chain employs TRBV10-3 and TRBJ1-1; the D gene is possibly TRBD1 (5 bases). V lost 2 bases, J lost 0 bases, and 7 bases lay in between. CDR1 and CDR2 from the germline V gene are ENHRY and SYGVKD. The CDR3 totals 14 residues.

CDR3 in amino acids: CASSVGGFHEQYF. The CDR3 bases are TGTGCCAGCAGCGTCGGGGGGTTCCACGAGCAGTACTTC. This chain uses TRBV7-3 with TRBJ2-7; TRBD2 agrees at 7 bases. The CDR3 runs 13 residues. Germline-derived CDR1 and CDR2 are SGHTA and FQGTGA. With V trimmed by 5 bases and J by 5 bases, 6 bases remained unmatched.

This rearrangement joins TRBV28 to TRBJ1-2; 9 bases align to TRBD1. This CDR3 comprises 17 residues. CDR1 is MDHEN, CDR2 SYDVKM, per germline. J lost 2 bases, V lost 2 bases, and 9 bases had no gene match. The CDR3 sequence: CASSLTGGAFENYGYTF. CDR3 nucleotides: TGTGCCAGCAGTTTAACAGGGGGCGCGTTTGAGAACTATGGCTACACCTTC.